The sequence of this T cell receptor (beta chain) was determined in a study of blood T cell repertoires in COVID-19. The overall study: In each case, the material was cDNA or gDNA derived from T cells, B-cell-depleted T cells, or PBMCs.

CDR3 length equals 14 residues. Germline-derived CDR1 and CDR2 are MGHRA and YSYEKL. J lost 8 bases, V lost 0 bases, and 4 bases had no gene match. This table comes from immunoSEQ multiplex PCR, and its TCRdb copy is limited to in-frame clones, with some not included. The table lists a few hundred thousand clones, about 88% of them singletons. This TCR derives from a woman under 30 who had recovered from COVID-19. The specimen was PBMCs or T cells enriched from blood (not recorded which). V gene TRBV4-1 combines with J gene TRBJ2-1, with 7 bases that match TRBD2. The CDR3 sequence: CASSQEGGTDEQFF. The DNA of the CDR3 is TGCGCCAGCAGCCAAGAGGGGGGGACCGATGAGCAGTTCTTC.